This TCR beta chain derives from a study of blood T cell repertoires in COVID-19. Measured with immunoSEQ multiplex PCR; TCRdb has only the in-frame clones, and not every one. The repertoire includes about 200,000 clones, just under 85% of them detected once, and 15% sits in the top ten. J was trimmed by 5 bases and V by 0 bases; bases with no gene match: 1. The CDR3 covers 13 residues. Germline V gives CDR1 SGHDT, CDR2 YYEEEE. A note on this clone: Other DNA sequences within the sample encode an identical CDR3.

The sample comprised PBMCs or T cells enriched from blood (not recorded which). This TCR derives from a man aged 35-49 years who had recovered from COVID-19. This chain uses TRBV5-6 with TRBJ1-2; 7 nucleotides match TRBD1. The CDR3 nucleotides are TGTGCCAGCAGCTTGGCAGGGGGATATGGCTACACCTTC. It codes for CASSLAGGYGYTF.